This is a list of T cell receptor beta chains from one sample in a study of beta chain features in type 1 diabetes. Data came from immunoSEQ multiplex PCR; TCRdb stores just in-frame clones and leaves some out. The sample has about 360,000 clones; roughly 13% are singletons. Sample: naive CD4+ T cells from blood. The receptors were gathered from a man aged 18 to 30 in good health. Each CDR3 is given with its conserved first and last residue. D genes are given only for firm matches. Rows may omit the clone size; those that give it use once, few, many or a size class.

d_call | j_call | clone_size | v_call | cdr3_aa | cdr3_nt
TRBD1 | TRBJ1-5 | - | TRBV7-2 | CASSRDSWYNQPQHF | TGTGCCAGCAGCCGGGACAGTTGGTACAATCAGCCCCAGCATTTT
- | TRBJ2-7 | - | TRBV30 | CAWSAPGVPSYEQYF | TGTGCCTGGAGTGCCCCGGGTGTCCCTAGCTACGAGCAGTACTTC
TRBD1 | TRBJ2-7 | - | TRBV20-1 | CSAKTGFEQYF | TGCAGTGCCAAGACAGGGTTCGAGCAGTACTTC
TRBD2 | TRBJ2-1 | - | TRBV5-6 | CASSPGGTTSREQFF | TGTGCCAGCAGCCCGGGGGGGACTACGTCGCGGGAGCAGTTCTTC
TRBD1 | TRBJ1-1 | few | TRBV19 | CASSPGQDSLNTEAFF | TGTGCCAGTAGTCCGGGACAGGACTCCCTGAACACTGAAGCTTTCTTT
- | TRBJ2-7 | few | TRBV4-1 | CASSQVGGDAYEQYF | TGCGCCAGCAGCCAAGTAGGAGGGGACGCCTACGAGCAGTACTTC
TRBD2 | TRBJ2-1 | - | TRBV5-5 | CASSTLAGGYNEQFF | TGTGCCAGCAGCACCCTAGCGGGGGGATACAATGAGCAGTTCTTC
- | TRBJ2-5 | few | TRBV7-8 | CASSLSRGKETQYF | TGTGCCAGCAGCTTATCGAGAGGGAAAGAGACCCAGTACTTC
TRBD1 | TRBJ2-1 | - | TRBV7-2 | CASSTWDRGRYNEQFF | TGTGCCAGCAGTACCTGGGACAGGGGGCGCTACAATGAGCAGTTCTTC
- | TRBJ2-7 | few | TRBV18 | CASSPRGGRYEQYF | TGTGCCAGCTCACCACGGGGAGGACGCTACGAGCAGTACTTC
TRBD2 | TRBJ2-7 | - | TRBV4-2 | CASSQVGSGRTYEQYF | TGTGCCAGCAGCCAAGTGGGTAGCGGGAGAACGTACGAGCAGTACTTC
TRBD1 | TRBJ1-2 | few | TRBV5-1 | CASRTTGTGGGYTF | TGCGCCAGCAGGACCACCGGGACAGGGGGAGGCTACACCTTC
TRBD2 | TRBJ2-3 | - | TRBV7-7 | CASSPRLAGGTDTQYF | TGTGCCAGCAGCCCCAGACTAGCGGGGGGCACAGATACGCAGTATTTT
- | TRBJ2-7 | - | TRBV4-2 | CTSSQARGRTYF | TGTACCAGCAGCCAAGCACGGGGTCGAACGTACTTC
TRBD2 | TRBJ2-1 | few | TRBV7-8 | CASSLGRRAGGPNNEQFF | TGTGCCAGCAGCTTAGGACGTCGCGCGGGGGGACCAAACAATGAGCAGTTCTTC
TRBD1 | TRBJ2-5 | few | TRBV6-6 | CETSETGYSETQYF | TGTGAAACCTCCGAGACAGGGTATTCAGAGACCCAGTACTTC
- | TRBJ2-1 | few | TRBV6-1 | CASSPGVASYEQFF | TGTGCCAGCAGCCCCGGGGTCGCTTCCTATGAGCAGTTCTTC
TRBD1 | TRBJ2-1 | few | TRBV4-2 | CASSRTSGTGDDEQFF | TGTGCCAGCAGCCGAACCTCCGGGACAGGGGACGATGAGCAGTTCTTC
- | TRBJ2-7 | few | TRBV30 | CAGLGGWAGGSAYEQYF | TGTGCCGGATTAGGAGGGTGGGCGGGTGGAAGCGCCTACGAGCAGTACTTC
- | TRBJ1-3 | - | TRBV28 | CASSLTGTSGNTIYF | TGTGCCAGCAGTCTGACGGGGACTTCTGGAAACACCATATATTTT
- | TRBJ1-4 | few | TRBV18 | CASSQGGEKLFF | TGTGCCAGCTCCCAGGGAGGTGAAAAACTGTTTTTT
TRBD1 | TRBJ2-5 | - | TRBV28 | CASSEPGQGLRETQYF | TGTGCCAGCAGTGAACCGGGACAGGGGCTGCGGGAGACCCAGTACTTC
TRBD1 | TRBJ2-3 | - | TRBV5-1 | CASSLDPPGQGLDTQYF | TGCGCCAGCAGCTTGGACCCCCCGGGACAGGGGTTAGATACGCAGTATTTT
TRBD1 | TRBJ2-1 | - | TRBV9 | CASSDPIGQAYNEQFF | TGTGCCAGCAGCGACCCTATCGGACAGGCCTACAATGAGCAGTTCTTC
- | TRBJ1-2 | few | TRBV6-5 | CASSYGRAERYGYTF | TGTGCCAGCAGTTACGGGAGGGCGGAGCGATATGGCTACACCTTC
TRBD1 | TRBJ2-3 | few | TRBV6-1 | CASSERKTGGTDTQYF | TGTGCCAGCAGTGAAAGGAAGACAGGGGGCACAGATACGCAGTATTTT
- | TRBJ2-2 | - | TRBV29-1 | CSVGPGPHSNTGELFF | TGCAGCGTTGGGCCAGGGCCGCATTCGAACACCGGGGAGCTGTTTTTT
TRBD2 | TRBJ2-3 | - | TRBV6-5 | CASSTRTSSDTQYF | TGTGCCAGCAGTACCCGGACTAGCTCGGATACGCAGTATTTT
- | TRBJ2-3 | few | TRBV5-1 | CASSLGLSADTQYF | TGCGCCAGCAGCTTGGGACTATCAGCAGATACGCAGTATTTT
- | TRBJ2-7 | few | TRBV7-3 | CASSSGVLPYEQYF | TGTGCCAGCAGCTCGGGAGTTCTCCCCTACGAGCAGTACTTC
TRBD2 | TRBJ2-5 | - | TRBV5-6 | CASSTVLAGGRETQYF | TGTGCCAGCAGCACCGTCCTCGCGGGAGGGAGAGAGACCCAGTACTTC
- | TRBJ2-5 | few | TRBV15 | CATSYPSDSVETQYF | TGTGCCACCAGCTATCCTAGCGATAGTGTTGAGACCCAGTACTTC
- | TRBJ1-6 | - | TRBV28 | CASRPSGQFEAHSPLHF | TGTGCCAGCAGACCCTCCGGACAATTCGAGGCTCATTCACCCCTCCACTTT
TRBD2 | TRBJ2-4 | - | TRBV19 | CASSLGLAGAKNIQYF | TGTGCCAGTAGTTTGGGACTAGCGGGAGCCAAAAACATTCAGTACTTC
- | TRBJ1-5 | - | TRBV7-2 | CASSLRGNQPQHF | TGTGCCAGCAGCTTAAGGGGTAATCAGCCCCAGCATTTT
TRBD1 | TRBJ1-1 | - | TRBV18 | CASSPKTGANTEAFF | TGTGCCAGCTCACCAAAGACAGGGGCGAACACTGAAGCTTTCTTT
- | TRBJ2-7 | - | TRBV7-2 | CASSLTGQFEQYF | TGTGCCAGCAGCTTAACCGGACAGTTCGAGCAGTACTTC
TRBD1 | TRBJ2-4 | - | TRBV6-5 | CASSKTDRGTQYF | TGTGCCAGCAGTAAAACGGACAGGGGAACCCAGTACTTC
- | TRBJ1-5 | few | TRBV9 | CASSVGRSNQPQHF | TGTGCCAGCAGCGTAGGGCGGAGCAATCAGCCCCAGCATTTT
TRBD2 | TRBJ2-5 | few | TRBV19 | CASSRTSGGYQETQYF | TGTGCCAGTAGTCGGACTAGCGGGGGTTACCAAGAGACCCAGTACTTC
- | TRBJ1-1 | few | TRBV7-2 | CASSSTGYRAFF | TGTGCCAGCAGCTCAACCGGGTACCGAGCTTTCTTT
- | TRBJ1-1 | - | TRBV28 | CASSLPPTGEAFF | TGTGCCAGCAGTTTACCCCCGACAGGAGAAGCTTTCTTT
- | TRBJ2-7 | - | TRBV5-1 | CASSPRATGLYEQYF | TGCGCCAGCAGCCCAAGGGCGACAGGACTCTACGAGCAGTACTTC
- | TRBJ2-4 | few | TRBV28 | CASSPGLAKNIQYF | TGTGCCAGCAGCCCGGGACTAGCCAAAAACATTCAGTACTTC
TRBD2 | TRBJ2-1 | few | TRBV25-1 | CASSGTSTAQFF | TGTGCCAGCAGTGGGACTAGTACGGCGCAGTTCTTC
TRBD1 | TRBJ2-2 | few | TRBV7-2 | CASSPQTGATTGELFF | TGTGCCAGCAGCCCACAGACAGGGGCCACAACCGGGGAGCTGTTTTTT
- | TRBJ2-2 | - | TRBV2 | CASSGTASTGELFF | TGTGCCAGCAGTGGGACAGCAAGTACCGGGGAGCTGTTTTTT
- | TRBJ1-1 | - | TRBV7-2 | CASSFPGGTEAFF | TGTGCCAGCAGCTTTCCGGGTGGCACTGAAGCTTTCTTT
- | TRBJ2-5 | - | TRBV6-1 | CASTSTSRPQETQYF | TGTGCCAGCACCTCAACAAGTCGCCCCCAAGAGACCCAGTACTTC
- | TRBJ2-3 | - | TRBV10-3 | CATLREGGDTQYF | TGTGCCACCTTGCGTGAGGGCGGAGATACGCAGTATTTT
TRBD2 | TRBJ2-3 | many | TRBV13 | CASSFRAGSTDTQYF | TGTGCCAGCAGCTTTCGAGCGGGGAGCACAGATACGCAGTATTTT
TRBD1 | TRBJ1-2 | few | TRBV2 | CASSRQGARLHGYTF | TGTGCCAGCAGTAGACAGGGGGCTAGGCTTCATGGCTACACCTTC
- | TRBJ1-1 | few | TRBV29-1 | CSVERTANTEAFF | TGCAGCGTTGAACGGACAGCGAACACTGAAGCTTTCTTT
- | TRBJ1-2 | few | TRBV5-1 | CASSLGPSEGYTF | TGCGCCAGCAGCTTGGGTCCGTCGGAGGGCTACACCTTC
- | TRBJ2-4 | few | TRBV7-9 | CASSFLAKNIQYF | TGTGCCAGCAGCTTCCTAGCCAAAAACATTCAGTACTTC
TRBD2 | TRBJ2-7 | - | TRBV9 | CASSVDGGEHEQYF | TGTGCCAGCAGCGTAGATGGGGGGGAGCACGAGCAGTACTTC
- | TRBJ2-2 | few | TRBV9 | CASSVLGGTGTGELFF | TGTGCCAGCAGCGTCCTGGGCGGGACGGGCACCGGGGAGCTGTTTTTT
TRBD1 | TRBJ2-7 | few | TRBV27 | CASREFGQGLSYEQYF | TGTGCCAGCAGGGAATTTGGACAGGGCCTCTCCTACGAGCAGTACTTC
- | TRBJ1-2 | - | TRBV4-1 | CASSQGSTGPTLYGYTF | TGCGCCAGCAGCCAAGGCTCGACAGGCCCTACGCTCTATGGCTACACCTTC